This TCR beta chain is from a study of Ad26.COV2.S vaccination and SARS-CoV-2 variants. Study-level information: A participant enrolled in the COV1001 Ad26.COV2.S trial arm provided the sample. Participants got Ad26.COV2.S intramuscularly, once or twice 56 days apart.

The study's findings and limits: Vaccine and placebo recipients had comparable breadth of non-spike TCRs.

About this clone: Its antigen is still unknown.

Repertoires were generated with immunoSEQ multiplex PCR, while TCRdb's copy carries only in-frame clones and drops some. The data contain approximately 500,000 clones, 87% of them singletons. As for treatment: some 20 received Ad26.COV2.S at low or high dose, single or two shots; about 5 received placebo; per-sample allocation not given. Samples came from day 63 after the first vaccine or placebo injection. Donation came from an adult in Boston who was aged 18-55 years. The CDR3 covers 12 residues. In germline, CDR1 is LGHDT, CDR2 YNNKEL (reference sequence). With 5 bases removed from V and 9 bases from J, the gap between germline ends came to 11 bases.

The rearrangement joins TRBV3-1 (or the pseudogene TRBV3-2) to TRBJ2-1; no firm D call. Sequencing used peripheral blood, obtained in a trial of Ad26.COV2.S vaccine versus placebo. The TCR originated in a person between 18 and 59 years old who received the Ad26.COV2.S COVID-19 vaccine or a placebo. CDR3 in DNA: TGTGCCAGCAGCTCGACTTTGGGTGAGCAGTTCTTC. Translated, it gives CASSSTLGEQFF.